This T cell receptor (beta chain) was sequenced in a study of T cells in Graves' hyperthyroidism and ophthalmopathy. Overall study context: Initial diagnosis, before any treatment, was when peripheral blood was collected.

Disease duration was under 3 months in the ophthalmopathy patients, who also had a Clinical Activity Score of at least 3 and a NOSPECS grade of at least 4. Exclusion of a patient resulted from uncontrolled infection, other autoimmune disease, pregnancy or lactation. PBMCs were derived from around 10 ml fresh peripheral blood. This clonotype has ten or more counts. Amplified TCR beta CDR3 regions derived from RNA transcripts. The HTBI primer set drove a first-round RT-PCR of the TCR CDR3. Each CDR3 protein is one row after TCRdb ran MiXCR on the multiplex PCR reads. The table has about 500,000 distinct CDR3 sequences, about 16% seen once. The CDR3 is made up of 13 amino acids. The ends were cut back, 0 bases at V and 0 bases at J, with 2 bases in the middle. The V gene's germline CDR1 is SGHNT and CDR2 YENEEA.

The chain employs TRBV11-3 and TRBJ2-5, with no clear D. The clonotype comes from a woman aged 25 to 45 with Graves' ophthalmopathy. The sample taken for sequencing was blood. Written as DNA, the CDR3 is TGTGCCAGCAGCTTAGACTACCAAGAGACCCAGTACTTC. This gives the protein CASSLDYQETQYF.